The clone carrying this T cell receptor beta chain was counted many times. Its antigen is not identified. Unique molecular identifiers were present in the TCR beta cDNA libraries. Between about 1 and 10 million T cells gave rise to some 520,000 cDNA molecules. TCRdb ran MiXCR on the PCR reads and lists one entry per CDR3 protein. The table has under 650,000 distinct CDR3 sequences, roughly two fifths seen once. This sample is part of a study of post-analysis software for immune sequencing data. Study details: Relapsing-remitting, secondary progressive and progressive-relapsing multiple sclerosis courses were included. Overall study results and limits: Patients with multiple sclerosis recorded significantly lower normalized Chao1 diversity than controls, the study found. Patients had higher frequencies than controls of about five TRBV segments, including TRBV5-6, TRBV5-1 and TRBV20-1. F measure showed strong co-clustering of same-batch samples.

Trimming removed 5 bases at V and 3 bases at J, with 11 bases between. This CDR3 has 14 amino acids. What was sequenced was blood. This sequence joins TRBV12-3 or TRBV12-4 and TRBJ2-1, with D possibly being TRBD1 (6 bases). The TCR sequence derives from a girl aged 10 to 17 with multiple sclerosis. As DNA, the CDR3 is TGTGCCAGCAGTATCGGACAGAACTACAATGAGCAGTTCTTC. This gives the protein CASSIGQNYNEQFF.